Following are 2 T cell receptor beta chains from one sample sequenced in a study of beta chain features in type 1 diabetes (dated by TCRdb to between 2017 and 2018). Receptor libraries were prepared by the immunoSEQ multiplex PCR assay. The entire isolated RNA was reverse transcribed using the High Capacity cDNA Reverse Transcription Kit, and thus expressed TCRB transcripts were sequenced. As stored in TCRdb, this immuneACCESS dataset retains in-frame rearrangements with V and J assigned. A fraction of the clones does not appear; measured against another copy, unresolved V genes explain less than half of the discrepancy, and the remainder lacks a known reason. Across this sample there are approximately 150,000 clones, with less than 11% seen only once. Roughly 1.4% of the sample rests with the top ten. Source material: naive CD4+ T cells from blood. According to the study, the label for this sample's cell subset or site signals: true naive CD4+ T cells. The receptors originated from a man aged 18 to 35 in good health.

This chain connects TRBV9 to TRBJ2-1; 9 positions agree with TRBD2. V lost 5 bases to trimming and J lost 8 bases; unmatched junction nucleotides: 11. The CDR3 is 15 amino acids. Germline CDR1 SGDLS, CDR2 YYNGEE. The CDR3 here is CASSTTGGGVDEQFF. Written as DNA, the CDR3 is TGTGCCAGCAGTACGACCGGCGGGGGGGTCGATGAGCAGTTCTTC. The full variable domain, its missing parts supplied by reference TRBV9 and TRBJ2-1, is DSGVTQTPKHLITATGQRVTLRCSPRSGDLSVYWYQQSLDQGLQFLIQYYNGEERAKGNILERFSAQQFPDLHSELNLSSLELGDSALYFCASSTTGGGVDEQFFGPGTRLTVL.

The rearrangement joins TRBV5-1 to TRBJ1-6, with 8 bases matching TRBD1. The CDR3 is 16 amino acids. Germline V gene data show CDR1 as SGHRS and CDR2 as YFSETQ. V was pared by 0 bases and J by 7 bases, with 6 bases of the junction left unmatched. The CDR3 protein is CASSLGQGAWNSPLHF. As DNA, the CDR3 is TGCGCCAGCAGCTTGGGCCAGGGGGCCTGGAATTCACCCCTCCACTTT.